This T cell receptor beta chain was recovered during a study of lung T cells in sarcoidosis with Löfgren's syndrome. TCRdb independently ran MiXCR on the reads; one entry per CDR3 protein. The repertoire includes some 19,000 distinct CDR3 sequences, under 25% of them detected once, and under 0.9% sits in the top ten. This clonotype was seen repeatedly, ten times or more. V was clipped by 2 bases and J by 5 bases, with 6 bases between them. Germline CDR1 reads MDHEN; CDR2 reads SYDVKM. The CDR3 consists of 12 residues. The genes are TRBV28 and TRBJ1-2; D gene uncertain. The source is a human donor with sarcoidosis (Löfgren's syndrome or another form), or a control subject (not recorded which). Sequenced: CD4+ T cells from bronchoalveolar lavage. Written as DNA, the CDR3 is TGTGCCAGCAGTTTAACGGATTATGGCTACACCTTC. This codes for CASSLTDYGYTF.